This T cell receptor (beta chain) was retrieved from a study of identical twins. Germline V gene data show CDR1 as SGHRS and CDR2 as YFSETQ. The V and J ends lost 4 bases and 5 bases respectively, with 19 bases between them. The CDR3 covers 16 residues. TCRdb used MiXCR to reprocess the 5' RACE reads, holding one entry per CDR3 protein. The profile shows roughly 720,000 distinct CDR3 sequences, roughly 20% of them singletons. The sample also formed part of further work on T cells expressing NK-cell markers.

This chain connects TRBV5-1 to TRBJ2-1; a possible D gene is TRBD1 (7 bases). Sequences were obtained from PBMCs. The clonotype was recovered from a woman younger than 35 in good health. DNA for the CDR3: TGCGCCAGCAGCATCGGAGGGGGCGTGAAACACAATGAGCAGTTCTTC. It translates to CASSIGGGVKHNEQFF.